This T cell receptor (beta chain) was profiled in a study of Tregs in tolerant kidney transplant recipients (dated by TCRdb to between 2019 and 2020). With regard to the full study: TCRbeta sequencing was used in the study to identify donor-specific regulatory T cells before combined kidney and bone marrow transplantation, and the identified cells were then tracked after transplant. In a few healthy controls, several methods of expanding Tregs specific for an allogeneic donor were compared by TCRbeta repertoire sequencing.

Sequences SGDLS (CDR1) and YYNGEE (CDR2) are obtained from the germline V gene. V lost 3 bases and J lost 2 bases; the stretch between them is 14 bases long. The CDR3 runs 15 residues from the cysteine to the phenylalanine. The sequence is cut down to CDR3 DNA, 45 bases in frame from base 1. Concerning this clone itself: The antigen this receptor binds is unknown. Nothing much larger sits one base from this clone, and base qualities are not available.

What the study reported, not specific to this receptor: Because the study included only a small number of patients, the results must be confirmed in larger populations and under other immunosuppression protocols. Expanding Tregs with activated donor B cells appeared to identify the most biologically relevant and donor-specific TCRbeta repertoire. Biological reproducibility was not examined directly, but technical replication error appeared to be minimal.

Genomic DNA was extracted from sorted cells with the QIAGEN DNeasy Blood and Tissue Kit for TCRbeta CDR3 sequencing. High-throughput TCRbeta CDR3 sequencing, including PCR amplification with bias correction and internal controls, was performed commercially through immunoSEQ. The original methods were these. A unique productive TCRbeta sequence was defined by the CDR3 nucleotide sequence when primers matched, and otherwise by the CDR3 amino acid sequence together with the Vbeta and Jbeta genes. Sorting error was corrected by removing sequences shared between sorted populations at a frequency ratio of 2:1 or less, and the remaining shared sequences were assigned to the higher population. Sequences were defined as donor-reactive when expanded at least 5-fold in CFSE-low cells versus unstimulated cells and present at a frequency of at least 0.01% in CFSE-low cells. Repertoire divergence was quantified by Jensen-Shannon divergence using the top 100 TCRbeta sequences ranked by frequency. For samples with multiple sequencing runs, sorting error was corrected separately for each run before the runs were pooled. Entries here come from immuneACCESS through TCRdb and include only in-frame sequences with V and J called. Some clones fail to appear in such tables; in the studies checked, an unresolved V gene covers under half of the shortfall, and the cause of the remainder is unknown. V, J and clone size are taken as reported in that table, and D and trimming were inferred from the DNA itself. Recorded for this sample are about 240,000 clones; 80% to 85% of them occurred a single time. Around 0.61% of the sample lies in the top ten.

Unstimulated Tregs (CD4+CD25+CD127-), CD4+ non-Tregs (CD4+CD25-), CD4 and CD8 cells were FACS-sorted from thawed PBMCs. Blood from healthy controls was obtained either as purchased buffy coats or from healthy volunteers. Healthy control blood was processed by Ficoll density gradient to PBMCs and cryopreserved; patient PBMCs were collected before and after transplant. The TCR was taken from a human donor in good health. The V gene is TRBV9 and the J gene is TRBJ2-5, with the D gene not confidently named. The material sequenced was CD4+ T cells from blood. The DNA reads TGTGCCAGCAGCGGTGTGGGCACCCGGCAAGAGACCCAGTACTTC. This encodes CASSGVGTRQETQYF.